The subject of this entry is one T cell receptor beta chain. Its matching antigen is unknown. This specimen belongs to a study of T cell repertoires in cytomegalovirus infection. Study summary: Public TCR beta signatures marked donors with CMV infection and the matching HLA.

CDR1 and CDR2 from the germline V gene are KGHDR and SFDVKD. This CDR3 has 16 residues. The ends were cut back, 4 bases at V and 1 base at J, with 14 bases in the middle. TCRdb analysed the reads with MiXCR anew, one entry per CDR3 protein. This sample yields around 450,000 distinct CDR3 sequences, of which approximately 30% are seen a single time; roughly an eighth belongs to the top ten. Findings of the study overall: HLA-C-restricted CMV clonotypes gave the most frequent clonotype in two of eight donors. Adding up the frequency of public TCR beta families identified people who carried CMV plus the relevant HLA.

V and J are TRBV24-1 and TRBJ2-3; D gene unclear. Sequencing used PBMCs. This TCR was recovered from a human donor in good health (CMV status not recorded). Some clones in this sample may be carry-over from other donors' samples. The CDR3 reads CATSDNSFARTDTQYF. In nucleotides, the CDR3 is TGTGCCACCAGTGACAATAGCTTTGCGCGCACAGATACGCAGTATTTT.